The 3 T cell receptor beta chains given below trace back to one sample, sequenced in a study of T cells in tuberculosis. The protocol was immunoSEQ multiplex PCR, while the TCRdb copy is restricted to in-frame clones and leaves out a portion. The table has 35,000 to 55,000 clones, about 95% seen once. Material: PBMCs. The receptors here all came from a donor aged 10-35 years with latent tuberculosis or without tuberculosis infection.

The chain is built from TRBV7-3 and TRBJ2-6; no definite D call. Per the germline V gene, CDR1 is SGHTA and CDR2 is FQGTGA. CDR3 size: 18 residues. V was shortened by 5 bases and J by 2 bases, with 19 bases between the two germline ends. CDR3 in DNA: TGTGCCAGCAGCCTCCTCGGCGCTGCAGGCGCTGGGGCCAACGTCCTGACTTTC. Translation: CASSLLGAAGAGANVLTF.

The genes are TRBV19 and TRBJ1-4; D remains unclear. CDR3 length: 16 residues. Trimming removed 2 bases at V and 5 bases at J, with 15 bases between. Germline loops: CDR1 LNHDA, CDR2 SQIVND (reference sequence). In DNA, the CDR3 is TGTGCCAGTAGTATATGGAGGACCAGCGGGAATGAAAAACTGTTTTTT. It specifies CASSIWRTSGNEKLFF. Together with reference TRBV19 and TRBJ1-4, the CDR3 gives the full variable domain: DGGITQSPKYLFRKEGQNVTLSCEQNLNHDAMYWYRQDPGQGLRLIYYSQIVNDFQKGDIAEGYSVSREKKESFPLTVTSAQKNPTAFYLCASSIWRTSGNEKLFFGSGTQLSVL.

The CDR3: CASSLGPPPNTEAFF. Here the CDR3 DNA reads TGTGCCAGCAGCTTAGGGCCGCCCCCGAACACTGAAGCTTTCTTT. V usage is TRBV7-2 and J usage is TRBJ1-1, with D hard to call. This CDR3 is 15 amino acids long. V lost 1 base and J lost 1, with 10 bases in between. CDR1 and CDR2 from the germline V gene are SGHTA and FQGNSA.